This TCR beta chain stems from a study of identical twins. In this sample, this clonotype turned up a few times. The antigen remains unidentified. Study conclusions and caveats: Cord blood beta clonotypes present at high abundance carried fewer insertions; no such pattern appeared in memory repertoires.

Germline CDR1 is SEHNR and CDR2 is FQNEAQ (reference sequence). The trim removed 5 bases at V and 2 bases at J, leaving 7 bases unmatched. CDR3 length equals 16 residues. A universal primer site came from template switching; cDNA carried unique molecular identifiers. TCRdb used MiXCR to reprocess the 5' RACE reads, holding one entry per CDR3 protein. This repertoire shows a few hundred thousand distinct CDR3 sequences, roughly 9.5% found once; its top ten account for 2.5% to 3.5%. All donors comprised healthy Caucasians. The same sample was also used in a study of yellow fever vaccine responses in identical twins.

This TCR derives from a woman under 30 in good health. Sequencing input: PBMCs. The rearrangement uses TRBV7-9 and TRBJ1-4, with TRBD1 matching 8 bases. The CDR3 loop is CASSGRQGKTNEKLFF. The CDR3 DNA follows: TGTGCCAGCAGCGGTAGACAGGGGAAGACTAATGAAAAACTGTTTTTT.